These 7 T cell receptor beta chains originate from one sample sequenced in a study of early T cells in non-severe SARS-CoV-2 infection. TCRdb analysed the 5' RACE reads with MiXCR anew, one entry per CDR3 protein. The sample has more than 65,000 distinct CDR3 sequences; more than 9% are singletons. Sample: whole blood. These receptor sequences come from an adult who was a healthcare worker with PCR-confirmed SARS-CoV-2 infection or an uninfected control (not recorded which).

CDR3 amino acids: CASSSPSGFSYEQYF. CDR3 nucleotides: TGTGCCAGCAGTTCACCTAGCGGGTTCTCCTACGAGCAGTACTTC. This chain links TRBV6-6 with TRBJ2-7, with 8 nucleotides matching TRBD2. The CDR3 length is 15 residues. Germline CDR1 and CDR2: MNHNY and SVGAGI (reference sequence). V shed 4 bases and J 0 bases; nucleotides not matched to a gene: 5.

There are many counts of this clonotype. The gene calls are TRBV28 and TRBJ2-5; 13 nucleotides match TRBD2. V trimming: 6 bases; J trimming: 6 bases; junction bases outside the gene matches: 10. From germline, CDR1 is MDHEN and CDR2 SYDVKM. CDR3 size: 16 residues. The CDR3 nucleotides read TGTGCCAGCAGCAGAGGGACTAGCGGGACGTTGCAGACCCAGTACTTC. This translates into CASSRGTSGTLQTQYF. Full variable domain (rest looked up from reference TRBV28 and TRBJ2-5): DVKVTQSSRYLVKRTGEKVFLECVQDMDHENMFWYRQDPGLGLRLIYFSYDVKMKEKGDIPEGYSVSREKKERFSLILESASTNQTSMYLCASSRGTSGTLQTQYFGPGTRLLVL.

The chain carries TRBV19 and TRBJ2-1, with D tentatively TRBD1 or TRBD2 (5 bases each). Trimming stripped 4 bases from V and 10 bases from J, with 14 bases between. The CDR3 totals 13 residues. Germline values: CDR1 LNHDA, CDR2 SQIVND (reference sequence). The chain's CDR3 is CASSNYGAEEQFF. The CDR3 DNA is TGTGCCAGTAGTAACTACGGGGCTGAAGAGCAGTTCTTC.

The sample holds many counts of this clonotype. This rearrangement joins TRBV18 to TRBJ2-7, with D perhaps matching TRBD1 or TRBD2 (6 bases each). The CDR3 length is 16 residues. Looked up from germline, CDR1 is KGHSH and CDR2 is LQKENI. The V end was cut by 4 bases, the J end by 6 bases, with 22 bases between. The CDR3: CASSQDALEGGGEQYF. The CDR3 DNA is TGTGCCAGCTCACAGGACGCACTCGAGGGGGGTGGCGAGCAGTACTTC.

This clonotype was seen repeatedly, ten times or more. V usage is TRBV12-3 or TRBV12-4 and J usage is TRBJ2-2; 8 nucleotides match TRBD2. The CDR3 spans 15 residues. V gave up 2 bases and J gave up 3 bases; unmatched junction bases: 2. This chain's CDR3 is CASSLTSGHTGELFF. CDR3 bases: TGTGCCAGCAGTTTAACTAGCGGTCACACCGGGGAGCTGTTTTTT.

This CDR3 reads CASSAGDTRRTETQYF. In nucleotides, the CDR3 is TGTGCCAGCAGCGCGGGAGACACTCGAAGGACGGAGACCCAGTACTTC. The rearrangement links TRBV5-5 to TRBJ2-5, with 7 nucleotides matching TRBD2. Germline CDR1 and CDR2: SGHKS and YYEKEE (reference sequence). The CDR3 has 16 amino acids. Losses at the gene ends were 4 bases for V and 5 bases for J; bases not matched to a gene: 14.

V and J are TRBV6-2 or TRBV6-3 and TRBJ1-2; 7 bases fit TRBD1. Unmatched junction bases numbered 21, after V lost 6 bases and J lost 8 bases. The CDR3 is made up of 17 amino acids. The germline V gene has CDR1 MNHEY and CDR2 SVGEGT. CDR3 in DNA: TGTGCCAGCAGAGTACAGGGGCTTATGGATCACTCGAGGGGCTACACCTTC. Translation: CASRVQGLMDHSRGYTF.